The clone carrying this T cell receptor beta chain was recorded a few times. This sample is drawn from a study of beta chain features in type 1 diabetes. Study-level background: Cell yields, age and gender were similar between patients and healthy donors.

Every donor provided one heparinised blood draw, which averaged approximately 100 mL. Based on CD45RO/CCR7/CD25/CD127/CD95/CD27, CD4+ regulatory, stem cell-like memory, naive and central memory cells were sorted. Sorted populations all exceeded 98% purity. Every isolated RNA sample was fully reverse transcribed, so sequencing captured expressed TCRB transcripts. Clones were sequenced by immunoSEQ multiplex PCR, and TCRdb holds only the in-frame ones, with some missing. The data contain 400,000 to 600,000 clones, about 32% of them seen just once; the ten biggest clones take up more than 0.055%. The germline gives CDR1 SEHNR, CDR2 FQNEAQ (reference sequence). This CDR3 region has 16 residues. Trimming at V came to 5 bases and at J to 0 bases, leaving 9 bases not matched to a gene.

The rearrangement links TRBV7-9 to TRBJ2-7; 8 bases are a match to TRBD2. This TCR was recovered from a man between 18 and 35 years old in good health. The sample taken for sequencing was naive CD4+ T cells from blood. Here the CDR3 DNA reads TGTGCCAGCAGCCGAGCGGGAGCGCTCAACTCCTACGAGCAGTACTTC. Its protein product is CASSRAGALNSYEQYF.